These T cell receptor beta chains were read from a single sample in a study of OX40 agonist ivuxolimab in advanced cancers. Assay: immunoSEQ multiplex PCR; the TCRdb copy retains only in-frame clones and omits some. Of about 97,000 clones in the sample, about 86% were seen once. The sample was CD4+ or CD8+ T cells sorted from blood, taken in a trial of the OX40 agonist ivuxolimab. These receptors were obtained from an adult with an advanced solid tumor such as melanoma, head and neck, liver or kidney cancer. Both conserved end residues are part of each CDR3. The D gene is left open where the match is weak. Expanded clones get a size class; other rows say once, few or many, or leave the size out.

v_call	j_call	d_call	clone_size	cdr3_aa	cdr3_nt
TRBV6-1	TRBJ2-7	-	few	CASSEAFTGYEQYF	TGTGCCAGCAGTGAAGCCTTTACAGGCTACGAGCAGTACTTC
TRBV7-6	TRBJ2-6	TRBD2	-	CASSLPNTTSGVSGANVLTF	TGTGCCAGCAGCTTACCTAACACGACTAGCGGGGTATCTGGGGCCAACGTCCTGACTTTC
TRBV2	TRBJ1-4	-	-	CASSQGGLEGEKLFF	TGTGCCAGCAGCCAGGGTGGTCTTGAGGGTGAAAAACTGTTTTTT
TRBV6-1	TRBJ1-2	-	-	CASSGTVNYGYTF	TGTGCCAGCAGTGGGACAGTTAACTATGGCTACACCTTC
TRBV7-2	TRBJ1-1	-	-	CASSLGSLNTEAFF	TGTGCCAGCAGCTTAGGCAGCCTGAACACTGAAGCTTTCTTT
TRBV7-8	TRBJ1-1	-	-	CASSSRVQGKAFF	TGTGCCAGCAGCTCAAGGGTTCAGGGGAAAGCTTTCTTT
TRBV9	TRBJ2-6	-	-	CASSVGVAGANVLTF	TGTGCCAGCAGCGTAGGGGTCGCTGGGGCCAACGTCCTGACTTTC
TRBV30	TRBJ1-1	TRBD1	-	CARAQGGGTEAFF	TGTGCCAGAGCCCAGGGGGGAGGCACTGAAGCTTTCTTT
TRBV19	TRBJ1-6	-	-	CASSLAGNSPLHF	TGTGCCAGTAGTTTGGCAGGCAATTCACCCCTCCACTTT
TRBV29-1	TRBJ2-1	-	-	CSVVSLNEQFF	TGCAGCGTTGTATCCCTCAATGAGCAGTTCTTC